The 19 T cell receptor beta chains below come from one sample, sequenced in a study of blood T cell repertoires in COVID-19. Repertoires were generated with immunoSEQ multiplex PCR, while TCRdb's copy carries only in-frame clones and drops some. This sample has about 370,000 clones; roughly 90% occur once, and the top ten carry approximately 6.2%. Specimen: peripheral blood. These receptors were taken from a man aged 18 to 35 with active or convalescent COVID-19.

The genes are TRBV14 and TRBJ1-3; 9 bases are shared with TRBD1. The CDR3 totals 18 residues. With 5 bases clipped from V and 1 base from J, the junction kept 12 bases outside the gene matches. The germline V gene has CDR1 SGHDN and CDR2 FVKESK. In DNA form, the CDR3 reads TGTGCCAGCAGCGTGTACCGGGACAGGGTACTTTCTGGAAACACCATATATTTT. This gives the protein CASSVYRDRVLSGNTIYF.

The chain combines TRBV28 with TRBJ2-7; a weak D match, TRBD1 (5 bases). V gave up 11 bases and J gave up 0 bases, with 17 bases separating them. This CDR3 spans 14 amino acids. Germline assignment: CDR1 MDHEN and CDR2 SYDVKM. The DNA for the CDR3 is TGTGCCGGGGCGAACCCGGCGAGCTCCTACGAGCAGTACTTC. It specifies CAGANPASSYEQYF.

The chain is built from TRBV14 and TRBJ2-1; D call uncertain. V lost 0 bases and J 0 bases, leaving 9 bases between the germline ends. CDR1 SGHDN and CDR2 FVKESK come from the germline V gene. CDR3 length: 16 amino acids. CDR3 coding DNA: TGTGCCAGCAGCCAAGAGGGCATGAGCTCCTACAATGAGCAGTTCTTC. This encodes CASSQEGMSSYNEQFF.

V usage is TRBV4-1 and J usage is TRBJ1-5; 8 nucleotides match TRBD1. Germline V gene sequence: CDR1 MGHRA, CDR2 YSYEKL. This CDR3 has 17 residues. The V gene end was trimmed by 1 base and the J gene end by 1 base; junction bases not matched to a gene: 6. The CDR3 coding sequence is TGCGCCAGCAGCCAAGTAATACAGGGGGTCAGCAATCAGCCCCAGCATTTT. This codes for CASSQVIQGVSNQPQHF.

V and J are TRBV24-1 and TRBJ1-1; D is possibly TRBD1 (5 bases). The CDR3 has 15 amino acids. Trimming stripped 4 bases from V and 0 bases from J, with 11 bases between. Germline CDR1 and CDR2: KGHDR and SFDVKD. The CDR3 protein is CATSEGAGMNTEAFF. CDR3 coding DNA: TGTGCCACCAGTGAAGGAGCAGGGATGAACACTGAAGCTTTCTTT.

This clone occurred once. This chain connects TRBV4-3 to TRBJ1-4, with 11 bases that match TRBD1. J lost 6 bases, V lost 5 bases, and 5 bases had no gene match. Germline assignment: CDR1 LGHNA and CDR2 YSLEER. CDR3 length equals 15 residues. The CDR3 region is CASSGQGAPDEKLFF. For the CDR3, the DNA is TGCGCCAGCAGCGGACAGGGGGCGCCGGATGAAAAACTGTTTTTT.

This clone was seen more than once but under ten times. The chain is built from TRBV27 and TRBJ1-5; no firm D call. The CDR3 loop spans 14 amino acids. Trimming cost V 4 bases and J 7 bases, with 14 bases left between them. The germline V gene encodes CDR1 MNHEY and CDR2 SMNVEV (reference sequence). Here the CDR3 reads CASSSPTAGQPQHF. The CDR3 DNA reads TGTGCCAGCAGTTCACCCACCGCGGGGCAGCCCCAGCATTTT.

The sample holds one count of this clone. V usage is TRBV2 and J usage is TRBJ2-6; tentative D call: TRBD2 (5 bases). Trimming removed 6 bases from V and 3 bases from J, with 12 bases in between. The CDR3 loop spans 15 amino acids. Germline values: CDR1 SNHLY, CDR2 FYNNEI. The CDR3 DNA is TGTGCCAGCAGCGGGATGGCACGTGGGGCCAACGTCCTGACTTTC. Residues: CASSGMARGANVLTF.

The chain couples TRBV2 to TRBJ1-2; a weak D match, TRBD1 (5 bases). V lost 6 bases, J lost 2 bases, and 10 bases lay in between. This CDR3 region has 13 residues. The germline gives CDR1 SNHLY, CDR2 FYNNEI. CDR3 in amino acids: CASRGLDNYGYTF. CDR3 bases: TGTGCCAGCAGGGGACTGGACAACTATGGCTACACCTTC.

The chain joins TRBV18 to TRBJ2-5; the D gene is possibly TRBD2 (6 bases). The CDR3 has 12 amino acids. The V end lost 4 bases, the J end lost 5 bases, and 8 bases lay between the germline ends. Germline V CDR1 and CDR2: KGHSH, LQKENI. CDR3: CASSRGRETQYF. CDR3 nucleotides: TGTGCCAGCTCACGAGGGAGGGAGACCCAGTACTTC.

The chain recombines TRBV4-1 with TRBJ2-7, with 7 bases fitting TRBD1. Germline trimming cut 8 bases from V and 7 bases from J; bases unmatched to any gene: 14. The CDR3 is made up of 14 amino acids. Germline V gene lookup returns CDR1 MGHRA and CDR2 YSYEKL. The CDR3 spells CASSPGDSSWEQYF. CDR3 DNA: TGCGCCAGCTCCCCCGGGGACAGTTCGTGGGAGCAGTACTTC.

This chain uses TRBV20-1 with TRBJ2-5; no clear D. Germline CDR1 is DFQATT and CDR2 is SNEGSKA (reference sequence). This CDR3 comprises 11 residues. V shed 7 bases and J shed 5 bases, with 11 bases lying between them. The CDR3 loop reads CSVVWRETQYF. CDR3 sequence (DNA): TGCAGTGTGGTGTGGCGGGAGACCCAGTACTTC.

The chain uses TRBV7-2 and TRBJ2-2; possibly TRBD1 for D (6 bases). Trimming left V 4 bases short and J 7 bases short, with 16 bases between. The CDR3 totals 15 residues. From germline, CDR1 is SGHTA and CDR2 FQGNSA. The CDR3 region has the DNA TGTGCCAGCAGCTCCCTGGGGACACCTCACGGGGAGCTGTTTTTT. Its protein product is CASSSLGTPHGELFF.

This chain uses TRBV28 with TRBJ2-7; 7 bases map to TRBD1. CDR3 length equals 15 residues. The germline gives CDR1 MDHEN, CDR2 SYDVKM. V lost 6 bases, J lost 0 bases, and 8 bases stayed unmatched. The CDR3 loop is CASSSRDRDSYEQYF. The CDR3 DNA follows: TGTGCCAGCAGCTCCCGGGACAGAGACTCCTACGAGCAGTACTTC.

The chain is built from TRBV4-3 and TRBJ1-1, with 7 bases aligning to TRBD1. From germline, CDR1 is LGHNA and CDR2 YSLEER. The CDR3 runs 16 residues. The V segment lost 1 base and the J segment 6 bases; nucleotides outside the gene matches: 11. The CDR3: CASSQGLQGIASEAFF. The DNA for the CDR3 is TGCGCCAGCAGCCAAGGACTACAGGGGATTGCTTCTGAAGCTTTCTTT.

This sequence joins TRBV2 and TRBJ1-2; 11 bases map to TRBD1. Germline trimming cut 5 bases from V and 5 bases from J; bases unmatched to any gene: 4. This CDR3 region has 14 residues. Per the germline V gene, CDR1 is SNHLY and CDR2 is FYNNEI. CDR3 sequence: CASSSGTGGYGYTF. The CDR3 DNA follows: TGTGCCAGCAGTTCCGGGACAGGGGGTTATGGCTACACCTTC.

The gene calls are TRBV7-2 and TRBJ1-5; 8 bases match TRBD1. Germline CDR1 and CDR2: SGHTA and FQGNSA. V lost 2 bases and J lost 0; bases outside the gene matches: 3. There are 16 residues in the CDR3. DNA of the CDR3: TGTGCCAGCAGCTTAAGGACAGGGTATAGCAATCAGCCCCAGCATTTT. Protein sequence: CASSLRTGYSNQPQHF.

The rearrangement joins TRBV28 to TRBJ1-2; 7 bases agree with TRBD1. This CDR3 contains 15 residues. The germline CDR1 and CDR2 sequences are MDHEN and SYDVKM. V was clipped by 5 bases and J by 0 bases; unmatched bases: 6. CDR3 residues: CASSQGQYANYGYTF. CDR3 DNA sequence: TGTGCCAGCAGTCAGGGACAGTATGCTAACTATGGCTACACCTTC.

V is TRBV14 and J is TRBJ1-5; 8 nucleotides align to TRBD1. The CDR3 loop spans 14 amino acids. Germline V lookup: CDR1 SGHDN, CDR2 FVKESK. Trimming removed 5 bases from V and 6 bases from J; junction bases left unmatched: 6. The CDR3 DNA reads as TGTGCCAGCAGCGCAGGGGGCGGGAGTCAGCCCCAGCATTTT. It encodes CASSAGGGSQPQHF. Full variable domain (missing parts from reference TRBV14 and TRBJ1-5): EAGVTQFPSHSVIEKGQTVTLRCDPISGHDNLYWYRRVMGKEIKFLLHFVKESKQDESGMPNNRFLAERTGGTYSTLKVQPAELEDSGVYFCASSAGGGSQPQHFGDGTRLSIL.